The 20 T cell receptor beta chains listed next were all sequenced from one sample in a study of shared clonotypes between healthy human individuals (TCRdb year 2020). Library preparation was by the immunoSEQ multiplex PCR assay. Drawn from immuneACCESS, this table holds only the in-frame rearrangements with V and J called that TCRdb kept. Clones are partly lost; checked studies trace under half to an unresolved V gene and leave the rest unexplained. This sample has fewer than 1.4 million clones in its table, and around three quarters of those were observed once. The ten largest clones capture around 0.61% of the sample. The specimen sequenced was memory CD4+ T cells from PBMCs. Interpreted using the paper, the cell subset or site label stands for: CD45RA-negative fraction. Receptor source: a man between 18 and 29 years old in good health. Some clones in this sample may be carry-over from other donors' samples.

Remarks on this clone: A read error is possible here, since a much larger clone lies one base away. V is TRBV4-2 and J is TRBJ2-7; the D gene could be TRBD1 or TRBD2 (6 bases each). Germline CDR1 reads LGHNA; CDR2 reads YNFKEQ. Trimming left V 3 bases short and J 2 bases short, with 14 bases between. The CDR3 is made up of 15 amino acids. The DNA of the CDR3 is TGTGCCAGCAGCCAGGTCGGGGGCGGAGCCTACGAGCAGTACTTC. Amino acid sequence: CASSQVGGGAYEQYF.

The chain combines TRBV19 with TRBJ2-5; no definite D call. This CDR3 region has 13 residues. Germline CDR1 reads LNHDA; CDR2 reads SQIVND (reference sequence). With 3 bases removed from V and 0 bases from J, the gap between germline ends came to 5 bases. This CDR3 reads CASSIHNQETQYF. In nucleotides, the CDR3 is TGTGCCAGTAGTATCCATAACCAAGAGACCCAGTACTTC.

Note on this clone: The sample contains more than one DNA sequence encoding this CDR3. This sequence joins TRBV28 and TRBJ2-1, with D possibly matching TRBD2 (5 bases). Looked up from germline, CDR1 is MDHEN and CDR2 is SYDVKM. Trimming shortened V by 3 bases and J by 4 bases, and 10 bases separated the two germline ends. The CDR3 is made up of 14 amino acids. CDR3 DNA sequence: TGTGCCAGCAGTTTGGCTGGCGGGTACAATGAGCAGTTCTTC. Its protein product is CASSLAGGYNEQFF.

The J gene is TRBJ2-3, the V gene TRBV29-1, with 8 bases fitting TRBD1. The V segment lost 7 bases and the J segment 6 bases; nucleotides outside the gene matches: 3. The germline CDR1 and CDR2 sequences are SQVTM and ANQGSEA. The CDR3 has 11 residues. The CDR3 nucleotides read TGCAGCGCTGGGACAGGCGATACGCAGTATTTT. This translates into CSAGTGDTQYF.

This clone was observed a single time. The chain links TRBV5-5 to TRBJ2-6; D is unclear. From germline, CDR1 is SGHKS and CDR2 YYEKEE (reference sequence). V shed 4 bases and J shed 0 bases, with 14 bases lying between them. CDR3 length: 17 residues. CDR3 DNA: TGTGCCAGCAGCCATCTAGGCTTAGGCTCTGGGGCCAACGTCCTGACTTTC. Translation gives CASSHLGLGSGANVLTF.

Written as DNA, the CDR3 is TGCAGTCGACTGAGGGGGAATGAGCAGTTCTTC. Translating it yields CSRLRGNEQFF. This chain connects TRBV20-1 to TRBJ2-1; tentative D call: TRBD1 (6 bases). This CDR3 comprises 11 residues. Trimming left V 8 bases short and J 7 bases short, with 12 bases between. CDR1 DFQATT and CDR2 SNEGSKA come from the germline V gene (reference sequence).

V usage is TRBV18 and J usage is TRBJ2-7; 15 bases agree with TRBD2. The CDR3 length is 17 residues. Germline V gene sequence: CDR1 KGHSH, CDR2 LQKENI. Trimming at V came to 1 base and at J to 2 bases, leaving 3 bases not matched to a gene. CDR3 bases: TGTGCCAGCTCACCACTAGGACTAGCGGGAGGGGCCTACGAGCAGTACTTC. This encodes CASSPLGLAGGAYEQYF.

The chain is built from TRBV7-2 and TRBJ1-2; no clear D gene. Germline V lookup: CDR1 SGHTA, CDR2 FQGNSA. Deletions cut 4 bases from V and 0 bases from J, with 9 bases between. CDR3 size: 14 residues. The chain's CDR3 is CASSSRGTNYGYTF. CDR3 DNA: TGTGCCAGCAGCTCACGGGGAACTAACTATGGCTACACCTTC.

At least ten counts were recorded for this clone. This chain links TRBV30 with TRBJ2-3; unclear D gene. The V end lost 4 bases, the J end lost 4 bases, and 12 bases lay between the germline ends. The germline gives CDR1 GTSNPN, CDR2 SVGIG (reference sequence). This CDR3 is built from 13 residues. The CDR3 protein is CAWKGMAPDTQYF. Written as DNA, the CDR3 is TGTGCCTGGAAGGGAATGGCACCAGATACGCAGTATTTT. Complete variable domain (other parts from reference TRBV30 and TRBJ2-3): SQTIHQWPATLVQPVGSPLSLECTVEGTSNPNLYWYRQAAGRGLQLLFYSVGIGQISSEVPQNLSASRPQDRQFILSSKKLLLSDSGFYLCAWKGMAPDTQYFGPGTRLTVL.

In this sample, this clone turned up a few times. The genes are TRBV5-1 and TRBJ2-1; D perhaps matches TRBD1 (5 bases). Per the germline V gene, CDR1 is SGHRS and CDR2 is YFSETQ. The V gene lost 0 bases and the J gene lost 4 bases, with 11 bases spanning the gap. The CDR3 runs to 15 residues. The CDR3 DNA reads as TGCGCCAGCAGCTTGGGAGACAGCCAATACAATGAGCAGTTCTTC. Translation: CASSLGDSQYNEQFF. Combining the CDR3 with reference TRBV5-1 and TRBJ2-1 gives the whole variable domain KAGVTQTPRYLIKTRGQQVTLSCSPISGHRSVSWYQQTPGQGLQFLFEYFSETQRNKGNFPGRFSGRQFSNSRSEMNVSTLELGDSALYLCASSLGDSQYNEQFFGPGTRLTVL.

The chain recombines TRBV28 with TRBJ2-1, with 10 bases identical to TRBD2. The CDR3 is made up of 12 amino acids. Germline loops: CDR1 MDHEN, CDR2 SYDVKM. In DNA form, the CDR3 reads TGTGTAAGCGGGAGGGCCACCAATGAGCAGTTCTTC. Residues: CVSGRATNEQFF.

This clone was counted only a few times. The chain employs TRBV11-3 and TRBJ2-2; 12 bases match TRBD2. Germline lookup yields CDR1 SGHNT and CDR2 YENEEA. Unmatched junction bases numbered 10, after V lost 1 base and J lost 4 bases. The CDR3 is 19 residues long. CDR3 nucleotides: TGTGCCAGCAGCTTAGCTCCTAGCGGGAGGGCCAGGAGCACCGGGGAGCTGTTTTTT. Translating gives CASSLAPSGRARSTGELFF.

In its sample, this clone was seen a few times. J is TRBJ1-4 and V is TRBV2; D uncertain. The germline V gene has CDR1 SNHLY and CDR2 FYNNEI. V shed 5 bases and J shed 8 bases, with 9 bases lying between them. CDR3 length equals 12 residues. Here the CDR3 DNA reads TGTGCCAGCAGTCCGGGGAGAGAAAAACTGTTTTTT. Protein product: CASSPGREKLFF.

The rearrangement uses TRBV29-1 and TRBJ2-5; D is tentatively TRBD1 or TRBD2 (5 bases each). Looked up from germline, CDR1 is SQVTM and CDR2 is ANQGSEA. The CDR3 spans 12 residues. V lost 4 bases and J lost 5, with 11 bases in between. The CDR3 sequence is CSVVYGAETQYF. As DNA, the CDR3 is TGCAGCGTTGTGTACGGGGCCGAGACCCAGTACTTC.

Regarding this clone: Other nucleotide sequences in the sample specify the same CDR3. The chain is built from TRBV7-3 and TRBJ1-1; D is undetermined. V lost 4 bases, J lost 2 bases, and 8 bases lay in between. In germline, CDR1 is SGHTA, CDR2 FQGTGA. The CDR3 extends over 13 amino acids. The CDR3 bases are TGTGCCAGCAGCTCCCAAGCTAACACTGAAGCTTTCTTT. Encoded protein: CASSSQANTEAFF. Drawing the rest from reference TRBV7-3 and TRBJ1-1, the complete variable domain is GAGVSQTPSNKVTEKGKYVELRCDPISGHTALYWYRQSLGQGPEFLIYFQGTGAADDSGLPNDRFFAVRPEGSVSTLKIQRTERGDSAVYLCASSSQANTEAFFGQGTRLTVV.

J is TRBJ2-5 and V is TRBV6-1; D gene uncertain. The CDR3 totals 14 residues. Germline V lookup: CDR1 MNHNS, CDR2 SASEGT. V lost 6 bases, J lost 0 bases, and 11 bases lay in between. CDR3 in amino acids: CASRPDSYQETQYF. The CDR3 region has the DNA TGTGCCAGCAGACCGGATTCGTACCAAGAGACCCAGTACTTC.

This clone was seen repeatedly, ten times or more. The genes are TRBV10-2 and TRBJ2-1, with D possibly matching TRBD2 (6 bases). Germline V gives CDR1 WSHSY, CDR2 SAAADI. Deletions cut 5 bases from V and 0 bases from J, with 11 bases between. The CDR3 contains 15 residues. The CDR3 here is CASSSGLSSYNEQFF. The CDR3 DNA reads TGCGCCAGCAGTAGCGGGCTGAGCTCCTACAATGAGCAGTTCTTC.

This chain links TRBV7-6 with TRBJ2-7; 8 bases match TRBD2. This CDR3 is 16 amino acids long. Germline V lookup: CDR1 SGHVS, CDR2 FNYEAQ. V was clipped by 5 bases and J by 7 bases; unmatched bases: 16. The CDR3, as DNA: TGTGCCAGCAGCCCGTGGCTTGGCGGGAGGACACGTGAGCAGTACTTC. Translation: CASSPWLGGRTREQYF.

This chain links TRBV7-9 with TRBJ2-6, with D perhaps matching TRBD2 (6 bases). Trimming removed 5 bases at V and 2 bases at J, with 16 bases between. The germline V gene encodes CDR1 SEHNR and CDR2 FQNEAQ (reference sequence). The CDR3 totals 17 residues. CDR3 nucleotides: TGTGCCAGCAGCCCCACTCGGCGGGGACCTGGGGCCAACGTCCTGACTTTC. Translated, it gives CASSPTRRGPGANVLTF.

On this clone itself: Other DNA sequences in this specimen translate into the identical CDR3. The chain is built from TRBV9 and TRBJ2-5; possible D gene TRBD1, 5 bases. CDR3 length equals 13 residues. Germline CDR1 SGDLS, CDR2 YYNGEE. Trimming took 4 bases from V and 2 from J, leaving 9 bases between them. The CDR3 spells CASSLRGQETQYF. The CDR3, as DNA: TGTGCCAGCAGCCTAAGGGGTCAAGAGACCCAGTACTTC.